One sample yielded the 21 T cell receptor beta chains listed below, sequenced in a study of shared clonotypes between healthy human individuals. The protocol was immunoSEQ multiplex PCR, while the TCRdb copy is restricted to in-frame clones and leaves out a portion. The data show 550,000 to 850,000 clones, with over 55% seen just once and approximately 1.7% held by the top ten. The specimen sequenced was memory CD4+ T cells sorted from blood. Subset: CD45RA-negative fraction. The receptor set was obtained from a woman in her twenties or thirties in good health.

The chain links TRBV4-1 to TRBJ2-4; tentatively, D is TRBD1 or TRBD2 (5 bases each). V lost 3 bases and J lost 0, with 12 bases in between. The CDR3 length is 16 residues. In germline, CDR1 is MGHRA, CDR2 YSYEKL. CDR3 amino acids: CASSQRVTEAKNIQYF. CDR3 DNA sequence: TGCGCCAGCAGCCAGAGGGTGACAGAAGCCAAAAACATTCAGTACTTC.

CDR3 residues: CASSPGLAGGDQYF. For the CDR3, the DNA is TGTGCCAGTAGCCCCGGACTAGCGGGAGGGGACCAGTACTTC. The chain is built from TRBV19 and TRBJ2-5; 15 positions agree with TRBD2. Germline V lookup: CDR1 LNHDA, CDR2 SQIVND (reference sequence). The CDR3 is 14 amino acids. Germline trimming cut 6 bases from V and 10 bases from J; bases unmatched to any gene: 6.

The chain joins TRBV7-6 to TRBJ2-7; 13 bases map to TRBD2. This CDR3 contains 15 residues. From germline, CDR1 is SGHVS and CDR2 FNYEAQ. V shed 5 bases, J shed 4 bases, and the junction held 5 bases outside the gene matches. CDR3 amino acids: CASSTGTSGTYEQYF. In DNA, the CDR3 is TGTGCCAGCAGCACCGGGACTAGCGGGACATACGAGCAGTACTTC.

The rearrangement links TRBV27 to TRBJ2-6; the D is unclear. Germline V CDR1 and CDR2: MNHEY, SMNVEV (reference sequence). V lost 5 bases and J 2 bases, leaving 13 bases between the germline ends. The CDR3 contains 16 residues. The CDR3 spells CASSLNWQPGANVLTF. The DNA for the CDR3 is TGTGCCAGCAGTCTTAATTGGCAACCTGGGGCCAACGTCCTGACTTTC.

The chain combines TRBV15 with TRBJ1-5, with no clear D. Looked up from germline, CDR1 is LNHNV and CDR2 is YYDKDF (reference sequence). This CDR3 is 15 amino acids long. Between the trimmed V and J ends, which lost 1 base and 0 bases, there was a span of 7 bases. The CDR3, as DNA: TGTGCCACCAGCAGAGGGGCCGATAGCAATCAGCCCCAGCATTTT. Protein product: CATSRGADSNQPQHF.

This clone appeared a few times. This rearrangement joins TRBV6-5 to TRBJ2-7; 9 nucleotides match TRBD2. CDR3 length: 15 residues. Germline-derived CDR1 and CDR2 are MNHEY and SVGAGI. V trimming: 2 bases; J trimming: 1 base; junction bases outside the gene matches: 3. The CDR3 nucleotides are TGTGCCAGCAGTTACCGACTAGCGGCGTCCTACGAGCAGTACTTC. Protein sequence: CASSYRLAASYEQYF.

The rearrangement links TRBV5-8 to TRBJ2-3; TRBD1 matches at 8 bases. CDR1 and CDR2 from the germline V gene are SGHTS and YDEGEE. The CDR3 totals 16 residues. J lost 0 bases, V lost 4 bases, and 7 bases had no gene match. This CDR3 reads CASSPLTGGSTDTQYF. CDR3 nucleotide sequence: TGTGCCAGCAGCCCCCTAACAGGGGGGAGCACAGATACGCAGTATTTT.

At least ten counts were recorded for this clone. The chain carries TRBV5-1 and TRBJ2-1; 15 bases are shared with TRBD2. This CDR3 spans 15 amino acids. The J segment lost 8 bases and the V segment lost 3 bases, leaving 3 bases of the junction unmatched. Germline V lookup: CDR1 SGHRS, CDR2 YFSETQ. The CDR3 DNA follows: TGCGCCAGCAGCTCGGGACTAGCGGGAGGCGATGAGCAGTTCTTC. This gives the protein CASSSGLAGGDEQFF.

The chain combines TRBV10-2 with TRBJ2-1; TRBD2 might be the D (6 bases). The V end lost 7 bases, the J end lost 0 bases, and 13 bases lay between the germline ends. Germline V gives CDR1 WSHSY, CDR2 SAAADI. This CDR3 has 15 amino acids. CDR3 bases: TGCGCCAGCACTATAGCGGCCGGCTCCTACAATGAGCAGTTCTTC. This translates into CASTIAAGSYNEQFF.

Concerning this clone itself: Other DNA variants within this sample encode the same CDR3. This chain joins TRBV6-4 and TRBJ2-3; 7 bases map to TRBD2. Trimming cost V 3 bases and J 0 bases; bases outside gene matches: 0. CDR3 length: 14 amino acids. In germline, CDR1 is MRHNA, CDR2 SNTAGT. CDR3 sequence (DNA): TGTGCCAGCAGTGAGGGACTAAGCACAGATACGCAGTATTTT. Translating it yields CASSEGLSTDTQYF.

On this clone itself: In the same sample, other DNA sequences code for this CDR3. The chain couples TRBV5-4 to TRBJ2-7, with D possibly called TRBD1 or TRBD2 (5 bases each). Germline values: CDR1 SGHNT, CDR2 YYREEE (reference sequence). V dropped 3 bases and J dropped 7 bases, with 8 bases sitting between them. This CDR3 is 11 amino acids long. The CDR3 loop reads CASSSEGEQYF. CDR3 bases: TGTGCCAGCAGCTCTGAGGGGGAGCAGTACTTC. The whole variable domain, filled in from reference TRBV5-4 and TRBJ2-7, reads ETGVTQSPTHLIKTRGQQVTLRCSSQSGHNTVSWYQQALGQGPQFIFQYYREEENGRGNFPPRFSGLQFPNYSSELNVNALELDDSALYLCASSSEGEQYFGPGTRLTVT.

This chain connects TRBV5-4 to TRBJ2-7, with 13 bases identical to TRBD2. The CDR3 consists of 14 residues. V shed 4 bases and J 7 bases; nucleotides not matched to a gene: 5. Per the germline V gene, CDR1 is SGHNT and CDR2 is YYREEE (reference sequence). Here the CDR3 DNA reads TGTGCCAGCAGCCCGGGGACTAGCGGGACTGAGCAGTACTTC. This gives the protein CASSPGTSGTEQYF.

The chain uses TRBV11-2 and TRBJ2-3; a weak D match, TRBD2 (6 bases). This CDR3 spans 13 amino acids. V was cut by 6 bases and J by 0 bases, with 7 bases left in between. Germline lookup yields CDR1 SGHAT and CDR2 FQNNGV. The CDR3 DNA follows: TGTGCCAGCAGGGGGACTAGCACAGATACGCAGTATTTT. Its translation: CASRGTSTDTQYF.

DNA of the CDR3: TGTGCCAGTAGCCCGCTTAGGGGAGGATTTGGGGGCACTGAAGCTTTCTTT. This encodes CASSPLRGGFGGTEAFF. This chain links TRBV19 with TRBJ1-1, with D possibly being TRBD1 (5 bases). CDR1 LNHDA and CDR2 SQIVND come from the germline V gene (reference sequence). This CDR3 has 17 amino acids. The V and J ends lost 6 bases and 4 bases respectively, with 24 bases between them.

The chain links TRBV19 to TRBJ2-2; no definite D call. Trimming pared 7 bases from V and 4 bases from J, leaving 13 bases between. Germline V gives CDR1 LNHDA, CDR2 SQIVND (reference sequence). The CDR3 length is 14 residues. The chain's CDR3 is CASNSGPFTGELFF. The DNA of the CDR3 is TGTGCCAGTAACAGTGGGCCGTTCACCGGGGAGCTGTTTTTT.

The sample holds a few counts of this clone. CDR3 sequence reads: CASSLRTDATNEKLFF. In nucleotides, the CDR3 is TGTGCCAGCAGCTTGAGGACAGATGCAACTAATGAAAAACTGTTTTTT. The V gene is TRBV5-6, the J gene TRBJ1-4; the D gene is possibly TRBD1 (6 bases). The V gene lost 1 base and the J gene lost 0 bases, with 10 bases spanning the gap. This CDR3 has 16 residues. Germline CDR1 SGHDT, CDR2 YYEEEE.

The chain employs TRBV5-1 and TRBJ2-3, with D maybe TRBD1 (7 bases). Trimming shortened V by 4 bases and J by 6 bases, and 12 bases separated the two germline ends. The CDR3 covers 13 residues. Germline loops: CDR1 SGHRS, CDR2 YFSETQ. The CDR3 DNA sequence: TGCGCCAGCAGCGCGGGGACAGTGGATACGCAGTATTTT. The encoded protein is CASSAGTVDTQYF.

With respect to this clone: This sequence is one base from a far larger clone and is likely a read error. The chain is built from TRBV7-8 and TRBJ2-1; the D call may be TRBD1 or TRBD2 (6 bases each). Trimming stripped 0 bases from V and 6 bases from J, with 12 bases between. Germline V CDR1 and CDR2: SGHVS, FQNEAQ. The CDR3 is 15 amino acids. The CDR3 nucleotides read TGTGCCAGCAGCTTAGCGGGGGGCCACCGCAATGAGCAGTTCTTC. It is translated as CASSLAGGHRNEQFF.

This chain uses TRBV5-4 with TRBJ2-7, with D perhaps being TRBD1 or TRBD2 (5 bases each). CDR1 is SGHNT, CDR2 YYREEE, per germline (reference sequence). Trimming removed 3 bases from V and 2 bases from J, with 9 bases in between. The CDR3 runs 13 residues. This CDR3 is CASSSGPTYEQYF. For the CDR3, the DNA is TGTGCCAGCAGCTCGGGACCAACCTACGAGCAGTACTTC.

The V gene is TRBV7-8, the J gene TRBJ1-1; 7 nucleotides align to TRBD1. Trimming removed 5 bases from V and 0 bases from J; junction bases left unmatched: 6. Germline V CDR1 and CDR2: SGHVS, FQNEAQ. CDR3 size: 15 residues. The CDR3 DNA sequence: TGTGCCAGCAGCGCCTGGACAGGCTTGAACACTGAAGCTTTCTTT. Amino acid sequence: CASSAWTGLNTEAFF.

The rearrangement links TRBV30 to TRBJ2-4; D is ambiguous. Per germline, CDR1 GTSNPN and CDR2 SVGIG (reference sequence). Between the trimmed V and J ends, which lost 2 bases and 2 bases, there was a span of 1 base. The CDR3 loop spans 11 amino acids. The DNA for the CDR3 is TGTGCCTGGAGTACCAAAAACATTCAGTACTTC. It codes for CAWSTKNIQYF.